This TCR beta chain was captured in a study of T cell responses to AZD1222 COVID-19 vaccine. To note about this clone: Its specificity is unknown.

Profiled with immunoSEQ multiplex PCR; TCRdb holds only in-frame clones, not every one. Of about 150,000 clones listed, 80% to 90% were seen once; the top ten hold roughly 5.8%. Study-wide results and caveats: Spike was spanned by vaccine-associated CD4 TCRs, with dominance at 160-218 and 743-854. Repertoires were sampled only after the peak T cell response. Baseline antibody screening turned up just five to seven seropositive AZD1222 recipients. Reportedly, nearly half of unique spike TCRs recognized epitopes outside B.1.351/B.1.1.7 mutations.

The CDR3 runs to 14 residues. The germline V and J ends were trimmed by 0 bases and 8 bases, with 9 bases remaining between them. Germline loops: CDR1 SGDLS, CDR2 YYNGEE. The material sequenced was peripheral blood, taken on day 0 of MenACWY control vaccination. The rearrangement links TRBV9 to TRBJ1-6, with unresolved D. The sequence derives from an adult in good health. CDR3 sequence (DNA): TGTGCCAGCAGCGTAGAGCGGGAAGATTCACCCCTCCACTTT. Protein: CASSVEREDSPLHF.